This T cell receptor (beta chain) emerged from a study of blood T cells in healthy people across ages. The authors ran a second PCR of roughly 6 to 11 cycles using a sample-barcoded 5' primer and a J-beta primer mix. TCRdb reprocessed the 5' RACE reads with MiXCR, giving one entry per CDR3 protein. The sample includes 450,000 to 700,000 distinct CDR3 sequences, roughly 29% of them seen just once. The specimen sequenced was blood. This TCR came from a woman in her sixties or seventies in good health.

CDR3 amino acids: CASRDLGTDYEQYF. The CDR3 DNA follows: TGTGCCAGCAGAGACCTCGGGACGGACTACGAGCAGTACTTC. V usage is TRBV6-2 or TRBV6-3 and J usage is TRBJ2-7; D may match TRBD1 or TRBD2 (5 bases each). Trimming cost V 6 bases and J 3 bases, with 15 bases left between them. The CDR3 sequence is 14 residues long. The germline V gene has CDR1 MNHEY and CDR2 SVGEGT.